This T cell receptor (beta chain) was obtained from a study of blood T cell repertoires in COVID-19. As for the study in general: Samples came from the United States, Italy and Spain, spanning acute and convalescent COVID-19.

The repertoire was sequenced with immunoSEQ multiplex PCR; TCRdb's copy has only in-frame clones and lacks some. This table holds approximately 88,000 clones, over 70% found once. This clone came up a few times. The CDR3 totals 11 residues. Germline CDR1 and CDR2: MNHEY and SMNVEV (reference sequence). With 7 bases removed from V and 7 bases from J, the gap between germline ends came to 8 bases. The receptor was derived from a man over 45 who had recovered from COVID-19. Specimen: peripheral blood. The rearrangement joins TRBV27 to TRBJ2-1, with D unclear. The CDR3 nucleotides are TGTGCCAGCACTCTTCGGAATGAGCAGTTCTTC. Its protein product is CASTLRNEQFF.